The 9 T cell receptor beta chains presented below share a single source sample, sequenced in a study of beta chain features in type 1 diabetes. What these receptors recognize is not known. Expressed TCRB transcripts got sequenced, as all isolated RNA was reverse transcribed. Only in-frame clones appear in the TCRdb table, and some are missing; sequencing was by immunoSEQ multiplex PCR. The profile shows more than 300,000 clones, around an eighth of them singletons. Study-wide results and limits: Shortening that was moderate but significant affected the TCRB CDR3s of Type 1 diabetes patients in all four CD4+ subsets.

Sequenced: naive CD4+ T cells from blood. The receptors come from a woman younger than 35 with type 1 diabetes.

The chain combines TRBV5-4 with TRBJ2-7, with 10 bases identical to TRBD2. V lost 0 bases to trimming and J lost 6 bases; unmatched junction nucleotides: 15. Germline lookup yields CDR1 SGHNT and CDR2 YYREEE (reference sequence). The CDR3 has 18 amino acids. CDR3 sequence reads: CASSLEPSGSSPFVEQYF. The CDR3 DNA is TGTGCCAGCAGCTTGGAACCTAGCGGGAGCAGCCCGTTTGTCGAGCAGTACTTC.

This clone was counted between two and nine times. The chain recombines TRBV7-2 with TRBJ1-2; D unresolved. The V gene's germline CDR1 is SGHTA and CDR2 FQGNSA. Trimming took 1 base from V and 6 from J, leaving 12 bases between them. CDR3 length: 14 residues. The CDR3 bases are TGTGCCAGCAGCTTAGTCGCGGGGAAGGATGGCTACACCTTC. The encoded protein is CASSLVAGKDGYTF. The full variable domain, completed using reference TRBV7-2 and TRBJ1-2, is GAGVSQSPSNKVTEKGKDVELRCDPISGHTALYWYRQSLGQGLEFLIYFQGNSAPDKSGLPSDRFSAERTGGSVSTLTIQRTQQEDSAVYLCASSLVAGKDGYTFGSGTRLTVV.

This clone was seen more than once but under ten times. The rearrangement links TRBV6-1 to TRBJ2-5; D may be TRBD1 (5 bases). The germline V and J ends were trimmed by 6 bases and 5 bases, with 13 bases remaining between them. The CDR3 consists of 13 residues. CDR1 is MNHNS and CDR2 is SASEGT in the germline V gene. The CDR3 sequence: CASRATVRETQYF. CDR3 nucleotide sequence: TGTGCCAGCAGGGCGACAGTCAGGGAGACCCAGTACTTC.

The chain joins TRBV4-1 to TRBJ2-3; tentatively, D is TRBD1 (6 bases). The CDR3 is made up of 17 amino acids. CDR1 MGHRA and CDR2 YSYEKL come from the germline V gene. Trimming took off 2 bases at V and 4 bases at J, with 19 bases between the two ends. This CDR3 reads CASSQPGQRRGSDTQYF. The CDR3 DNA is TGCGCCAGCAGCCAACCTGGACAGCGGCGAGGGTCAGATACGCAGTATTTT.

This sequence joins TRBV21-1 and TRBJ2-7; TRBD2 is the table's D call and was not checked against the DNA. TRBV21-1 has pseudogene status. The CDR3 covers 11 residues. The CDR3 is CASSNREGQYF. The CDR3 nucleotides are TGTGCCAGCAGCAATCGGGAGGGGCAGTACTTC.

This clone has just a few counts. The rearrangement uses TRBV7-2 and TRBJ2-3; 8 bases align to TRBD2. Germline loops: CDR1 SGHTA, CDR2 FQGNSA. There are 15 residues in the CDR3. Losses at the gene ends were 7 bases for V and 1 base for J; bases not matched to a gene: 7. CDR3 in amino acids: CASTISGKGTDTQYF. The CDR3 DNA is TGTGCCAGCACTATTAGCGGGAAGGGCACAGATACGCAGTATTTT.

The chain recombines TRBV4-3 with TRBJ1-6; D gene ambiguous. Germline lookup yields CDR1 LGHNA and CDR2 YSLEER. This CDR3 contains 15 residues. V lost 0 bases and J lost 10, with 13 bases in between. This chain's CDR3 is CASSQEAGVASPLHF. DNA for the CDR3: TGCGCCAGCAGCCAAGAGGCGGGCGTCGCCTCACCCCTCCACTTT.

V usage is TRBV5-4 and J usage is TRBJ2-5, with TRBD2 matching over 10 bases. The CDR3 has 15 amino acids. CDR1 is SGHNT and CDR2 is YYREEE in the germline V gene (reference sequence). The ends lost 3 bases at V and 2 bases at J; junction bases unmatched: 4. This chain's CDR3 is CASSSTSGQQETQYF. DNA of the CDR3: TGTGCCAGCAGCTCGACTAGCGGGCAGCAAGAGACCCAGTACTTC.

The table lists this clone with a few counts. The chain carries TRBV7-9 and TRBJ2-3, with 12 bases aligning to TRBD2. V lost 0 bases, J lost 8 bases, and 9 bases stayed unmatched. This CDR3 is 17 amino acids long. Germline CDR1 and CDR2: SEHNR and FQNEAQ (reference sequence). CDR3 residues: CASSLALASGGAGTQYF. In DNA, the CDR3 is TGTGCCAGCAGCTTAGCCCTCGCTAGCGGGGGGGCTGGTACGCAGTATTTT.